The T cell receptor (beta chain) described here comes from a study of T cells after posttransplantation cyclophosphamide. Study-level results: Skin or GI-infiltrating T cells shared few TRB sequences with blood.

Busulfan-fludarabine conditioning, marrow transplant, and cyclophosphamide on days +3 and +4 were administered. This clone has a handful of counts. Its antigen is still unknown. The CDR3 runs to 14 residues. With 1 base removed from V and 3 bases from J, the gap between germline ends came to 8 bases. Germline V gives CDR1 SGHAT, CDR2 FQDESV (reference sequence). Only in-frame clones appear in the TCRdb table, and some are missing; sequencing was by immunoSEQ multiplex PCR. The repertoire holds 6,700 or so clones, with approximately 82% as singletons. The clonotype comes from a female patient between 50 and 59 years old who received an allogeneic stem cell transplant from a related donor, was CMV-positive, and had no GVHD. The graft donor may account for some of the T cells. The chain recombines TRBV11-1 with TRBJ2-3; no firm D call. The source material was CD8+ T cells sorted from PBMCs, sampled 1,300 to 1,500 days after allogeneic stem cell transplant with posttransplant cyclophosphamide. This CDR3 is CASSLVSSTDTQYF. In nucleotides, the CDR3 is TGTGCCAGCAGCTTAGTTAGCAGTACAGATACGCAGTATTTT.